This TCR beta chain was sequenced during a study of cytomegalovirus exposure and HLA in healthy donors (dated 2017 in TCRdb). Turning to the overall study: According to an earlier analysis of a few hundred of the donors, about 180 million T cells yielded roughly 110 million unique TCR beta sequences and 276 Gb of sequence data. About 330 gigabases of sequencing data and 70 million to 95 million unique TCR sequences made up an early release that covered under 750 HLA-typed donors. Of the roughly 390 genotyped donors, less than 85% were placed in the genetic ancestry cluster associated with self-reported Caucasian donors. The study aimed to test whether signatures of past pathogen exposure could be identified by cataloging public T cell receptors. The T cell repertoires of under 700 subjects were profiled by immunosequencing and related to cytomegalovirus serostatus. Besides the first cohort of about 730 subjects, a separate validation cohort made up of 95 to 150 different subjects was used. To predict cytomegalovirus infection status, the study combined high-throughput TCR immunosequencing, statistical association of individual TCRs with disease status, and machine learning. A later analysis re-examined previously published TCR beta repertoires from 610 or so donors and added high-resolution HLA genotyping to investigate patterns of TCR occurrence. Rather than drawing on any new phenotypic data, the later analysis identified candidate immune exposures from TCR beta sequences and the way those sequences occurred across donors. To decide whether each TCR beta V gene segment behaved as functional or pseudogenic, an earlier analysis of some 600 of the donors relied on high-throughput TCR beta sequencing. Alongside the repertoire data, information on donor age, sex, ethnicity and CMV serostatus was compiled. A later genetic analysis used genome-wide SNP genotypes for about 65% of the 666 donors, treating that subset as a discovery cohort. Every discovery cohort repertoire had been produced on one sequencing platform. Class I and class II HLA loci were covered by the typing at four-digit resolution. Typing coverage differed by locus: A, B, C, DRB1 and DQB1 were typed in roughly 629-640 donors, DQA1 in 500 to 550, DPA1 in 600 to 610, and DPB1 in approximately 450. Roughly five DR-DQ haplotypes were handled as single units for association and clustering, since linkage in the cohort was strong. Across some 400 genotyped donors of the cohort, an average of approximately 240,000 unique TCR beta nucleotide sequences per donor were sequenced, and roughly 18% of those sequences were non-productive.

Here is what the overall study found, with its caveats: Only TCR beta chains were sequenced in this cohort, and the absence of alpha or paired-chain data limited detectable features. About 17 rarely observed V segments, including chromosome 9 orphons, were excluded from the earlier analysis of about 610 of the donors because counts were too low. Roughly uniform sequencing depth across donors was assumed in presence/absence analyses, although this assumption may not hold. Correlated functional status among segregating V segments might reflect linkage disequilibrium, but an unknown experimental factor could not be ruled out. A cluster of highly shared sequence variants was judged likely to be a technical artifact of the sequencing pipeline. According to the authors, the approach could potentially be generalized to other disease states and immunological phenotypes. Some IMGT-functional V segments, including TRBV6-2 and TRBV6-3, could not be told apart with the 87-base-pair reads, so those segments were excluded. For the cohort, immune exposure information was limited to CMV serostatus. A later analysis reported that several top co-occurrence clusters appeared linked to parvovirus B19, influenza, CMV and Epstein-Barr virus. An earlier analysis of approximately 590 of the donors showed that most TCR beta V segments appeared in productive rearrangements either about 87% or about 30% of the time, which broadly matched IMGT annotations. Compared with equally common non-associated chains, HLA-associated TCR beta chains in a later analysis were more clonally expanded and had lower generation probabilities. In a later analysis, most CMV-associated TCR beta chains were found to appear HLA-restricted, with HLA associations seemingly driven largely by CMV exposure. According to a later genetic analysis, donors in an Asian-associated ancestry cluster had fewer N-insertions in productive TCRs than the approximately 650-donor mean. In both the original and validation cohorts, the classifier was reported to diagnose cytomegalovirus status with high specificity and sensitivity. Because HLA typing was missing for some donors at each locus, association tests included only the typed subset. In vitro tests confirmed that a few of the cytomegalovirus-associated TCR beta chains recognize cytomegalovirus antigens. A later analysis associated about 18,000 TCR beta sequences with specific HLA alleles at a false discovery rate of 0.05. Assigning TCR associations to individual alleles was difficult when HLA alleles, especially DR and DQ, strongly co-occurred. A further reported finding was that TCR beta sequences accurately predicted the HLA-A and HLA-B alleles for most subjects in the first cohort. The study gave a list of 150 to 200 TCR beta chains associated with cytomegalovirus. In a later analysis, TCR association rates were found to vary across HLA loci, with the most associated TCRs seen for DRB1 alleles and the fewest for HLA-C alleles. Most TCR sequences were seen in very few donors, while some public TCRs were found in many individuals. A later genetic analysis associated a missense DCLRE1C variant with V-gene and J-gene trimming of TCR beta chains, and an independent cohort replicated the association.

Sequences MNHEY (CDR1) and SMNVEV (CDR2) are obtained from the germline V gene (reference sequence). The CDR3 contains 12 residues, cysteine and phenylalanine counted. Only CDR3 DNA is held: 36 bases, read in frame from base 1. The trim is 5 bases for V and 7 bases for J, with a gap of 12 bases between the germline ends. In total, about 650 healthy bone marrow donors made up the cohort. At the time of sampling, all cohort members were nominally healthy, though unrecorded immune exposures were likely present. The donor was CMV seropositive and belonged to the group of 250 to 350 seropositive cohort members. A peripheral blood sample was provided by each donor, and peripheral blood mononuclear cells were used for TCR beta sequencing. The Qiagen DNeasy Blood Extraction Kit was used to extract genomic DNA from the blood cell samples. Comments on this clone: Its antigen remains unidentified. Base qualities are missing; no much larger clone stands one base away.

The library was obtained by the immunoSEQ multiplex PCR assay. A mixture of 60 forward primers for TCR Vbeta segments and 13 reverse primers for TCR Jbeta segments was used in the multiplex PCR. The CDR3 region of rearranged TCR beta genes was amplified from genomic DNA with a multiplex PCR assay. On the Illumina HiSeq System, the amplified TCR beta libraries were sequenced as 87-base-pair reads. Regarding the original processing steps: A later analysis counted about 76 million unique TCR beta chains across the 666 repertoires, and some 11 million of these chains were shared by at least two donors. A nearest-neighbor algorithm error-corrected the raw reads and collapsed the reads into unique sequences, merging closely related sequences to remove PCR and sequencing errors. Alignment of CDR3 sequences to IMGT reference sequences was used to assign V, D and J gene segments. For a sequence to be retained, at least a six-nucleotide match to both a V gene segment and a J gene segment was required. A rearrangement was called productive if the CDR3 had no stop codons and remained in frame with V and J, and every other rearrangement was called non-productive. Following IMGT convention, CDR3 was defined as the stretch from the second conserved V-encoded cysteine up to the conserved J-encoded phenylalanine. The earlier analysis of fewer than 750 of the donors excluded sequences that lacked an unambiguous match to a single V gene segment. In an earlier analysis of 587 of the donors, V segments were called functional above 56.7% productive rearrangements and were called segregating when the between-donor standard deviation exceeded 5%. A statistical classification framework was developed to diagnose cytomegalovirus status using the catalog of TCR beta chain sequences. In a later analysis, TCR nucleotide sequences were compared against IMGT/GENE-DB human TR gene sequences so that V and J genes could be assigned. A later analysis assigned CDR3 sequences and most-parsimonious VDJ recombination scenarios with the TCRdist pipeline. In a later analysis, every TCR beta chain was defined by the combination of its CDR3 amino acid sequence and its V-gene family, and reads without a unique V-gene family were dropped. To address suspected cross-contamination and a sequencing artifact, a later analysis removed around 590 highly shared, low-generation-probability nucleotide sequences. A later analysis calculated a clonal expansion index for each public chain from normalized within-repertoire ranks of inferred template counts. Generation probabilities in a later analysis came from a VDJ recombination model fitted to out-of-frame rearrangements, and those results were checked against IGoR. A later analysis scored TCR-TCR, TCR-HLA and TCR-CMV co-occurrence with hypergeometric tests, applying a repertoire-size bias correction to TCR pairs. A later analysis estimated false discovery rates by permuting HLA or CMV assignments 20 times. In a later analysis, co-occurring TCRs were grouped using DBSCAN, and TCRdist sequence similarity was added for clustering within HLA-allele-positive subsets. Repertoires with fewer than 30,000 or more than 120,000 public chains, plus five repertoires with anomalous nucleotide sharing, were excluded from co-occurrence clustering. Here the immuneACCESS table is served through TCRdb, limited to in-frame sequences with V and J called. Missing clones are a known gap in these copies; in checked studies unresolved V genes cover under half, and the rest lacks a known reason. V, J and clone size were drawn from that table, and D and trimming were deduced from the DNA. Here the sample has 200,000 to 250,000 clones; about 80% occur a single time. Around 2.9% of the sample is held by the ten biggest clonotypes.

The TCR sequence derives from a woman aged 55-70 years in good health and CMV-seropositive. What was sequenced was PBMCs. Here the chain combines TRBV27 and TRBJ2-7; a tentative D call is TRBD1 (6 bases match). The base sequence is TGTGCCAGCAGTACAGGGTCTCGGGAGCAGTACTTC. Translated, this gives CASSTGSREQYF.